The count of the clone carrying this TCR beta chain is one. Antigen specificity is unknown. The sort gate was single viable CD3+CD4+CD8-CD45RO+ cells for memory CD4+ T cells. This specimen belongs to a study of memory CD4+ T cells and cytomegalovirus serostatus. The wider study: Donors were healthy Belgian adults, under 10 CMV seropositive and about two dozen seronegative. Study-level points and caveats: CD4+ memory repertoires contained about 40% of the roughly 150 reported CMV TCRbeta sequences.

Original processing notes: Out-of-frame sequences were removed, leaving 2 million to 2.5 million distinct TCRbeta sequences. Sequenced by immunoSEQ multiplex PCR; TCRdb stores in-frame clones only, minus some. The V and J calls and the clone size are those of that table, but D and trimming were determined from the DNA. The sample lists tens of thousands of clones; more than 70% were seen once. The sequencing sample was made of memory CD4+ T cells from blood. The TCR was taken from an adult in good health and CMV-seronegative. Some clones in this sample may be carry-over from other donors' samples.

The CDR3 sequence is CASSPARRPNYGYTF. DNA for the CDR3: TGTGCCAGCAGTCCCGCCAGGCGACCTAACTATGGCTACACCTTC. The genes are TRBV27 and TRBJ1-2; D gene uncertain. V was pared by 5 bases and J by 0 bases, with 13 bases between. CDR3 length: 15 residues. Germline values: CDR1 MNHEY, CDR2 SMNVEV (reference sequence).